The T cell receptor beta chain described here comes from a study of cytomegalovirus exposure and HLA in healthy donors. Primers: 60 Vbeta forward and 13 Jbeta reverse. Repertoires were generated with immunoSEQ multiplex PCR, while TCRdb's copy carries only in-frame clones and drops some. The sample gives about 80,000 clones, about 80% of which show up once; 7% to 9% is in the top ten. The sample consisted of PBMCs. The receptor was derived from a woman aged 40 to 50 in good health and CMV-seronegative.

The CDR3 DNA follows: TGTGCCAGCTCACAGGGGCCGGGACTGGGAAATTATGGCTACACCTTC. Its protein product is CASSQGPGLGNYGYTF. V gene TRBV18 combines with J gene TRBJ1-2; D may be TRBD1 (5 bases). Germline CDR1 and CDR2: KGHSH and LQKENI. The ends were cut back, 4 bases at V and 5 bases at J, with 20 bases in the middle. The CDR3 loop spans 16 amino acids.